This T cell receptor (beta chain) was profiled in a study of CD8+CD57+ T cells in acquired aplastic anemia. Study-wide context: Across the sorted CD4+ and CD8+ cells, DNA amounts averaged approximately 3.1 ug. Study observations and caveats: Overlap between patients and controls comprised almost 30 CD8+ CDR3 sequences. CD8+ Simpson's diversity in patients was not significantly different from that in controls.

There are 13 residues in the CDR3. The germline V and J ends were trimmed by 4 bases and 6 bases, with 13 bases remaining between them. Germline lookup yields CDR1 SGHVS and CDR2 FQNEAQ. The template used for profiling TCR beta VDJ and CDR3 was genomic DNA. TCRdb processed the reads anew with MiXCR; each CDR3 protein has one entry. This sample has 250,000 to 300,000 distinct CDR3 sequences, with approximately 56% found just once. Regarding this clonotype: Antigen: not known.

This TCR was recovered from a human donor with severe aplastic anemia or a healthy control (not recorded which). This rearrangement joins TRBV7-8 to TRBJ2-7, with TRBD2 as a possible D gene (6 bases). Sequenced material: sorted CD4+, CD8+, or CD8+CD57+ T cells (not recorded which) from PBMCs. The CDR3 bases are TGTGCCAGCAGCTACTCCGGGGGTTTCGAGCAGTACTTC. This sequence encodes CASSYSGGFEQYF.